This TCR beta chain was captured by sequencing in a study of T cells after yellow fever vaccination. General observations from the study: Contaminants from the bulk population, in the form of abundant clonotypes, could be found in FACS-sorted repertoires. Researchers report a weaker secondary response that nonetheless peaked faster, day 5 versus 15. Most primary-vaccination clones reappeared after the booster (96% CD4, 88% CD8).

A universal primer site and UMIs were added as TCR cDNA was made by 5'RACE template switching. TCRdb reprocessed the 5' RACE reads via MiXCR and lists one record per CDR3 protein. The sample comprises approximately 340,000 distinct CDR3 sequences, 8.5% to 10% of which are singletons, and around 17% rests with the top ten. This clonotype was seen repeatedly, ten times or more. What it binds is not known. The sample here was PBMCs, taken on the day of the first yellow fever vaccination. This clonotype originated in a man younger than 35 who received the YFV17D yellow fever vaccine.

CDR3 loop: CASRDSFTDTQYF. CDR3 coding DNA: TGTGCCAGCAGGGACAGCTTCACAGATACGCAGTATTTT. The chain combines TRBV12-3 or TRBV12-4 with TRBJ2-3, with D maybe TRBD1 (6 bases). V lost 6 bases and J lost 2, with 9 bases in between. This CDR3 region has 13 residues.